Reported below is one T cell receptor (beta chain). Antigen unknown. This entry comes from a study of cytomegalovirus exposure and HLA in healthy donors. Overall study context: Earlier sequencing of 150 million to 200 million T cells yielded 95 million to 120 million unique TCR beta sequences.

60 Vbeta and 13 Jbeta primers were used in PCR. This table comes from immunoSEQ multiplex PCR, and its TCRdb copy is limited to in-frame clones, with some not included. The sample lists more than 150,000 clones; about 86% were seen once. Germline V lookup: CDR1 SEHNR, CDR2 FQNEAQ (reference sequence). V lost 7 bases and J 0 bases, leaving 12 bases between the germline ends. There are 14 residues in the CDR3. Points from the study as a whole: Fewer N-insertions (relative to the approximately 670-donor mean) were reportedly seen in an Asian-associated ancestry cluster in a later analysis. Cytomegalovirus status was reportedly diagnosed by the classifier with high specificity and sensitivity.

The chain joins TRBV7-9 to TRBJ1-2, with D possibly matching TRBD1 (6 bases). The clonotype comes from a woman between 25 and 40 years old in good health and CMV-seronegative. Sequenced sample: PBMCs. DNA of the CDR3: TGTGCCAGCACCCCGACAGGAGCTAACTATGGCTACACCTTC. Translation gives CASTPTGANYGYTF. Based on the CDR3 plus reference TRBV7-9 and TRBJ1-2, the full variable domain is DTGVSQNPRHKITKRGQNVTFRCDPISEHNRLYWYRQTLGQGPEFLTYFQNEAQLEKSRLLSDRFSAERPKGSFSTLEIQRTEQGDSAMYLCASTPTGANYGYTFGSGTRLTVV.